This T cell receptor (beta chain) was observed in a study of ipilimumab plus nivolumab after autologous stem cell transplantation. Study in general: The myeloma group: high-risk transplant-naive, or relapse within 3 years after first autologous transplant.

Study-wide findings and caveats: The authors say TCR, Treg and microbiome findings warrant further study.

On this clone: Its specificity is not known.

Germline CDR1 is MNHEY and CDR2 is SVGAGI. The V segment lost 6 bases and the J segment 2 bases; nucleotides outside the gene matches: 4. This CDR3 contains 14 residues. Patients received nivolumab 3 mg/kg at weeks 1, 4, 7, 10, then fortnightly to week 26. Libraries were prepared by immunoSEQ multiplex PCR; TCRdb keeps only in-frame clonotypes and omits some of them. Of approximately 6,900 clones listed, 80% to 90% are singletons. The chain uses TRBV6-5 and TRBJ1-5, with 7 bases matching TRBD1. The sequences come from PBMCs, collected in a trial of ipilimumab plus nivolumab as post-transplant consolidation. This TCR came from a female donor with multiple myeloma. CDR3 sequence reads: CASSSGTGNQPQHF. CDR3 nucleotides: TGTGCCAGCAGCAGCGGGACAGGCAATCAGCCCCAGCATTTT.